This T cell receptor (beta chain) was captured in a study of cytomegalovirus exposure and HLA in healthy donors. Notes on the study in general: For most TCR beta V segments, an earlier analysis put the productive rate at about 87% or about 30% of the time. A few chains tied to CMV proved CMV antigen-specific in vitro.

As for the donors, each was a healthy bone marrow donor. As for this clone: Its antigen is not known.

A multiplex PCR was run with 60 Vbeta primers and 13 Jbeta primers. Measured with immunoSEQ multiplex PCR; TCRdb has only the in-frame clones, and not every one. Here the sample table reports 130,000 or so clones. This CDR3 is built from 13 residues. Germline loops: CDR1 MDHEN, CDR2 SYDVKM. V and J are TRBV28 and TRBJ1-3; unclear D gene. The sequenced material came from PBMCs. The sequence came from a woman aged 55-70 years in good health and CMV-seronegative. CDR3 loop: CGAKHPSGNTIYF. The CDR3 DNA follows: TGTGGGGCTAAACACCCCTCTGGAAACACCATATATTTT.